Listed here are 6 T cell receptor beta chains from one sample, sequenced in a study of cytomegalovirus exposure and HLA in healthy donors. PCR was performed using 60 Vbeta and 13 Jbeta primers. The repertoire was sequenced with immunoSEQ multiplex PCR; TCRdb's copy has only in-frame clones and lacks some. Altogether roughly 180,000 clones are present, roughly 79% being singletons, with the ten largest covering about 1.3%. The sequencing input was PBMCs. The receptors here all came from a young man in good health and CMV-seronegative.

The chain recombines TRBV28 with TRBJ2-7, with D perhaps TRBD2 (6 bases). V was clipped by 1 base and J by 4 bases, with 14 bases between them. The germline V gene has CDR1 MDHEN and CDR2 SYDVKM. The CDR3 is 15 amino acids. The CDR3 spells CASSLFGGIFYEQYF. The CDR3 DNA reads as TGTGCCAGCAGTTTATTTGGAGGGATTTTTTACGAGCAGTACTTC.

In DNA, the CDR3 is TGTGCCAGCAGCGGGGCTCCAGGACTAGCGGGAGTAGCCGGTGAGACCCAGTACTTC. As protein: CASSGAPGLAGVAGETQYF. The gene calls are TRBV9 and TRBJ2-5; 13 bases align to TRBD2. The CDR3 has 19 amino acids. Germline values: CDR1 SGDLS, CDR2 YYNGEE. J gave up 5 bases and V 3 bases, and 16 bases lay outside the gene matches. Combining the CDR3 with reference TRBV9 and TRBJ2-5 gives the whole variable domain DSGVTQTPKHLITATGQRVTLRCSPRSGDLSVYWYQQSLDQGLQFLIQYYNGEERAKGNILERFSAQQFPDLHSELNLSSLELGDSALYFCASSGAPGLAGVAGETQYFGPGTRLLVL.

The chain recombines TRBV10-3 with TRBJ2-7; TRBD2 is a possible D gene (6 bases). Looked up from germline, CDR1 is ENHRY and CDR2 is SYGVKD. CDR3 length: 13 amino acids. Deletions cut 10 bases from V and 5 bases from J, with 18 bases between. For the CDR3, the DNA is TGTGCCACCAAATCGGGGGATGTAGACGAGCAGTACTTC. Translation gives CATKSGDVDEQYF.

This clone was observed a handful of times. The CDR3 sequence is CASSPTGNYNSPLHF. The CDR3 nucleotides are TGTGCCAGCAGTCCTACAGGGAACTATAATTCACCCCTCCACTTT. The gene calls are TRBV28 and TRBJ1-6; maybe TRBD1 (6 bases). Trimming removed 5 bases at V and 3 bases at J, with 11 bases between. CDR3 length equals 15 residues. Looked up from germline, CDR1 is MDHEN and CDR2 is SYDVKM.

A few counts support this clone. The chain employs TRBV5-1 and TRBJ2-3, with 9 bases fitting TRBD1. CDR1 SGHRS and CDR2 YFSETQ come from the germline V gene. The CDR3 totals 14 residues. V shed 3 bases and J 2 bases; nucleotides not matched to a gene: 1. The CDR3 sequence is CASSWTGDTDTQYF. The CDR3 nucleotides read TGCGCCAGCAGCTGGACAGGGGACACAGATACGCAGTATTTT.

V usage is TRBV19 and J usage is TRBJ2-7, with TRBD2 matching 12 bases. Trimming removed 4 bases from V and 0 bases from J; junction bases left unmatched: 10. Germline CDR1 reads LNHDA; CDR2 reads SQIVND (reference sequence). The CDR3 loop spans 18 amino acids. This CDR3 reads CASSTTGLAGLSSYEQYF. The CDR3, as DNA: TGTGCCAGTAGTACCACCGGACTAGCGGGACTAAGCTCCTACGAGCAGTACTTC.